Below are 25 T cell receptor beta chains sequenced from a single sample in a study of blood T cell repertoires in COVID-19. The data were produced by immunoSEQ multiplex PCR, yet TCRdb's version contains in-frame clones alone and is incomplete. The table shows some 170,000 clones, with 84% occurring only once. Sample: PBMCs or T cells enriched from blood (not recorded which). Receptor source: a man in his fifties who had recovered from COVID-19.

The count of this clone is one. The chain links TRBV13 to TRBJ1-6, with 9 positions matching TRBD1. The germline gives CDR1 PRHDT, CDR2 FYEKMQ (reference sequence). The CDR3 length is 17 residues. V lost 6 bases and J lost 9; bases outside the gene matches: 15. CDR3 protein: CASSIRGDRVRASPLHF. The CDR3 DNA sequence: TGTGCCAGCAGTATCCGCGGGGACAGGGTTAGAGCTTCACCCCTCCACTTT.

A note on this clone: Relative to the germline gene, one junction end is altered; a read error may explain this. The chain couples TRBV28 to TRBJ1-4; 10 bases map to TRBD1. Per the germline V gene, CDR1 is MDHEN and CDR2 is SYDVKM. This CDR3 has 19 amino acids. CDR3 loop: CASSFALNRDRGTNEKLFF. CDR3 DNA sequence: TGTGCCAGTAGTTTCGCCTTGAACCGGGACAGGGGCACTAATGAAAAACTGTTTTTT.

The chain recombines TRBV30 with TRBJ1-5, with D possibly TRBD1 on 5 matching bases. The CDR3 is 14 amino acids. V was trimmed by 4 bases and J by 6 bases, leaving 16 bases between them. Germline V CDR1 and CDR2: GTSNPN, SVGIG (reference sequence). In DNA form, the CDR3 reads TGTGCCTGGACCCACGGGGGGATGGCTCAGCCCCAGCATTTT. This gives the protein CAWTHGGMAQPQHF.

The rearrangement joins TRBV19 to TRBJ1-2; the match to TRBD1 covers 7 bases. CDR3 length: 14 amino acids. The junction had 7 bases not matched to a gene; V was cut back by 6 bases and J by 3 bases. The germline gives CDR1 LNHDA, CDR2 SQIVND (reference sequence). CDR3 nucleotide sequence: TGTGCCAGTAGATCGGGACAGTGGGACTATGGCTACACCTTC. Translating gives CASRSGQWDYGYTF.

This clone has only a few counts. V gene TRBV5-1 combines with J gene TRBJ2-3; D call uncertain. Germline V lookup: CDR1 SGHRS, CDR2 YFSETQ. V was shortened by 6 bases and J by 3 bases, with 17 bases between the two germline ends. The length of the CDR3 is 15 residues. The CDR3 DNA reads as TGCGCCAGCATCCCCGGCGAGGCCGTAACAGATACGCAGTATTTT. It codes for CASIPGEAVTDTQYF. The complete variable domain, with remaining parts taken from reference TRBV5-1 and TRBJ2-3, reads KAGVTQTPRYLIKTRGQQVTLSCSPISGHRSVSWYQQTPGQGLQFLFEYFSETQRNKGNFPGRFSGRQFSNSRSEMNVSTLELGDSALYLCASIPGEAVTDTQYFGPGTRLTVL.

The chain joins TRBV19 to TRBJ2-3; D gene uncertain. Trimming left V 8 bases short and J 2 bases short, with 14 bases between. This CDR3 spans 14 amino acids. Germline V CDR1 and CDR2: LNHDA, SQIVND (reference sequence). The CDR3 sequence is CASSKQVLTDTQYF. CDR3 bases: TGTGCCAGTTCTAAGCAGGTGCTCACAGATACGCAGTATTTT.

V usage is TRBV7-8 and J usage is TRBJ2-7; D remains ambiguous. Germline lookup yields CDR1 SGHVS and CDR2 FQNEAQ. Trimming left V 2 bases short and J 0 bases short, with 8 bases between. The CDR3 runs 14 residues. The CDR3 DNA is TGTGCCAGCAGCTTAAATGGCAACTCCTACGAGCAGTACTTC. Protein product: CASSLNGNSYEQYF.

The V and J genes are TRBV25-1 and TRBJ2-2; D call uncertain. Trimming stripped 3 bases from V and 6 bases from J, with 11 bases between. The germline gives CDR1 MGHDK, CDR2 SYGVNS. This CDR3 has 14 amino acids. CDR3 DNA: TGTGCCAGCAGTGATTCCTCGGCGGCCGGGGAGCTGTTTTTT. It encodes CASSDSSAAGELFF.

This chain joins TRBV6-5 and TRBJ2-3, with D perhaps matching TRBD2 (6 bases). Trimming pared 8 bases from V and 4 bases from J, leaving 19 bases between. The germline CDR1 and CDR2 sequences are MNHEY and SVGAGI. There are 15 residues in the CDR3. DNA for the CDR3: TGTGCCAGCTCGCGGGATGCAGGGAGTGCAGATACGCAGTATTTT. Amino acid sequence: CASSRDAGSADTQYF.

This clone was seen a single time. The chain links TRBV6-5 to TRBJ1-6; TRBD1 matches at 7 bases. CDR3 size: 14 residues. Germline V gene data show CDR1 as MNHEY and CDR2 as SVGAGI. The junction had 3 bases not matched to a gene; V was cut back by 6 bases and J by 4 bases. CDR3: CASSRGQYNSPLHF. DNA for the CDR3: TGTGCCAGCAGCCGGGGACAGTATAATTCACCCCTCCACTTT.

The CDR3 protein is CASSQVRAVFSEAFF. The CDR3 nucleotides read TGCGCCAGCAGCCAAGTCAGGGCAGTCTTCTCTGAAGCTTTCTTT. The chain couples TRBV4-1 to TRBJ1-1; D might be TRBD1 (5 bases). This CDR3 comprises 15 residues. Trimming removed 1 base from V and 6 bases from J, with 15 bases in between. The germline V gene encodes CDR1 MGHRA and CDR2 YSYEKL.

This clone has only a few counts. The chain recombines TRBV18 with TRBJ2-6; a possible D gene is TRBD1 (6 bases). Germline CDR1 and CDR2: KGHSH and LQKENI. The ends were cut back, 3 bases at V and 8 bases at J, with 11 bases in the middle. CDR3 length equals 14 residues. For the CDR3, the DNA is TGTGCCAGCTCACCTGAACAGGGTTCCAACGTCCTGACTTTC. The encoded protein is CASSPEQGSNVLTF.

This chain uses TRBV5-5 with TRBJ1-5; 8 bases line up with TRBD1. Trimming removed 0 bases from V and 1 base from J; junction bases left unmatched: 6. The CDR3 spans 17 residues. Germline loops: CDR1 SGHKS, CDR2 YYEKEE (reference sequence). CDR3 amino acids: CASSLGRQGASNQPQHF. CDR3 in DNA: TGTGCCAGCAGCTTGGGTCGGCAGGGGGCAAGCAATCAGCCCCAGCATTTT.

The rearrangement joins TRBV6-5 to TRBJ2-1, with 7 bases aligning to TRBD1. The CDR3 is made up of 14 amino acids. J gave up 6 bases and V 2 bases, and 4 bases lay outside the gene matches. In germline, CDR1 is MNHEY, CDR2 SVGAGI. The CDR3 region is CASSYDRAGNEQFF. The DNA of the CDR3 is TGTGCCAGCAGTTACGACAGGGCTGGCAATGAGCAGTTCTTC.

The V and J genes are TRBV12-3 or TRBV12-4 and TRBJ1-5; the D gene is possibly TRBD1 (6 bases). Trimming cost V 5 bases and J 3 bases, with 8 bases left between them. The CDR3 has 13 amino acids. The CDR3 sequence is CASSVGANQPQHF. The CDR3 DNA follows: TGTGCCAGCAGTGTGGGGGCCAATCAGCCCCAGCATTTT.

The rearrangement uses TRBV4-2 and TRBJ1-1, with a weak D call TRBD1 (6 bases). The CDR3 spans 14 residues. Germline V gene data show CDR1 as LGHNA and CDR2 as YNFKEQ. Between the trimmed V and J ends, which lost 3 bases and 0 bases, there was a span of 8 bases. The CDR3 here is CASSQTGMNTEAFF. In DNA, the CDR3 is TGTGCCAGCAGCCAGACAGGTATGAACACTGAAGCTTTCTTT.

The chain joins TRBV13 to TRBJ1-4; D is unresolved. V dropped 5 bases and J dropped 3 bases, with 10 bases sitting between them. The CDR3 length is 14 residues. Germline V gene lookup returns CDR1 PRHDT and CDR2 FYEKMQ (reference sequence). The CDR3 region is CASSPGGANEKLFF. CDR3 nucleotides: TGTGCCAGCAGCCCAGGCGGGGCTAATGAAAAACTGTTTTTT.

For the CDR3, the DNA is TGTGCCAGCAGCAGCGATTGGGGGGAGCTGAACACTGAAGCTTTCTTT. This translates into CASSSDWGELNTEAFF. The chain has TRBV7-9 and TRBJ1-1, with D perhaps matching TRBD1 (5 bases). V shed 5 bases and J shed 0 bases, with 16 bases lying between them. Germline CDR1 is SEHNR and CDR2 is FQNEAQ (reference sequence). This CDR3 region has 16 residues.

The chain has TRBV9 and TRBJ2-3; 7 nucleotides match TRBD1. From germline, CDR1 is SGDLS and CDR2 YYNGEE. The ends lost 3 bases at V and 2 bases at J; junction bases unmatched: 6. This CDR3 has 15 residues. The CDR3 reads CASSASGQSTDTQYF. The DNA for the CDR3 is TGTGCCAGCAGCGCCTCGGGACAGTCCACAGATACGCAGTATTTT.

This chain joins TRBV29-1 and TRBJ2-7, with 7 bases fitting TRBD2. There are 13 residues in the CDR3. With V trimmed by 6 bases and J by 4 bases, 9 bases remained unmatched. Germline V gene sequence: CDR1 SQVTM, CDR2 ANQGSEA. In DNA form, the CDR3 reads TGCAGCGTCAGGGAGGGTCTTGAGTACGAGCAGTACTTC. Its protein is CSVREGLEYEQYF.

The V and J genes are TRBV11-2 and TRBJ1-2; D is possibly TRBD1 (6 bases). The V end lost 5 bases, the J end lost 3 bases, and 13 bases lay between the germline ends. The CDR3 consists of 14 residues. Germline CDR1 is SGHAT and CDR2 is FQNNGV. CDR3 sequence: CASSPPGTHYGYTF. The CDR3, as DNA: TGTGCCAGCAGCCCCCCCGGGACACACTATGGCTACACCTTC. The full variable domain, its missing parts supplied by reference TRBV11-2 and TRBJ1-2, is EAGVAQSPRYKIIEKRQSVAFWCNPISGHATLYWYQQILGQGPKLLIQFQNNGVVDDSQLPKDRFSAERLKGVDSTLKIQPAKLEDSAVYLCASSPPGTHYGYTFGSGTRLTVV.

The V and J genes are TRBV6-5 and TRBJ1-5; D perhaps matches TRBD1 (6 bases). Germline assignment: CDR1 MNHEY and CDR2 SVGAGI. The V and J ends lost 6 bases and 6 bases respectively, with 18 bases between them. There are 15 residues in the CDR3. The chain's CDR3 is CASRSRGGVSQPQHF. CDR3 nucleotides: TGTGCCAGCAGATCTAGGGGGGGGGTCAGTCAGCCCCAGCATTTT.

The J gene is TRBJ1-2, the V gene TRBV5-1; 7 nucleotides align to TRBD1. The CDR3 sequence is 14 residues long. V gave up 4 bases and J gave up 2 bases; unmatched junction bases: 5. Germline V gene sequence: CDR1 SGHRS, CDR2 YFSETQ. For the CDR3, the DNA is TGCGCCAGCAGCCGGGACAGATCGAACTATGGCTACACCTTC. Amino acid sequence: CASSRDRSNYGYTF. Combining the CDR3 with reference TRBV5-1 and TRBJ1-2 gives the whole variable domain KAGVTQTPRYLIKTRGQQVTLSCSPISGHRSVSWYQQTPGQGLQFLFEYFSETQRNKGNFPGRFSGRQFSNSRSEMNVSTLELGDSALYLCASSRDRSNYGYTFGSGTRLTVV.

The chain employs TRBV5-1 and TRBJ1-2, with a tentative D call TRBD1 (5 bases). Trimming left V 4 bases short and J 6 bases short, with 22 bases between. The CDR3 has 16 amino acids. In germline, CDR1 is SGHRS, CDR2 YFSETQ. The chain's CDR3 is CASSPGTGLPWDGYTF. The DNA of the CDR3 is TGCGCCAGCAGCCCAGGGACGGGACTCCCTTGGGATGGCTACACCTTC.

This rearrangement joins TRBV3-1 (or the pseudogene TRBV3-2) to TRBJ1-2, with unresolved D. Germline V gene sequence: CDR1 LGHDT, CDR2 YNNKEL (reference sequence). The CDR3 runs 14 residues. Trimming took 5 bases from V and 4 from J, leaving 14 bases between them. CDR3 in amino acids: CASSEAQPTYGYTF. CDR3 in DNA: TGTGCCAGCAGCGAAGCACAGCCTACCTATGGCTACACCTTC.